These 10 T cell receptor beta chains were all obtained from the same sample, sequenced in a study of regulatory T cells in long-lasting Graves disease (TCRdb year 2021). The library came from multiplex PCR. The instrument was an Illumina HiSeq 4000. To build TCR beta libraries, CDR3 regions were amplified by Arm-PCR using iRepertoire HTBI primers. Starting from the raw public reads, TCRdb applied fastp trimming at Q25, assembled clones with MiXCR and retained in-frame beta chains. Every entry covers one CDR3 protein and lists the most common genes and DNA from its rows. The sample table lists 300,000 to 400,000 distinct CDR3 sequences, less than 20% of them with a count of one. The ten largest clonotypes hold 29% of the sample. Reading the label with the study, this specimen's time point is: persistent/refractory GD, antithyroid drugs over 5 years with positive TRAb. RNA was extracted from PBMCs in TRIzol for both TCR sequencing and RNA sequencing.

The starting material was peripheral blood mononuclear cells (PBMCs), obtained when the disease was refractory, from a patient treated with antithyroid drugs. Every receptor here comes from a female donor with Graves disease.

The rearrangement links TRBV7-9 to TRBJ2-7; TRBD2 is a possible D gene (6 bases). Germline loops: CDR1 SEHNR, CDR2 FQNEAQ (reference sequence). This CDR3 has 13 amino acids. Trimming removed 6 bases at V and 3 bases at J, with 12 bases between. CDR3: CASSRGSNYEQYF. DNA for the CDR3: TGTGCCAGCAGTCGGGGGTCTAACTACGAGCAGTACTTC.

This clonotype was observed a handful of times. The gene calls are TRBV20-1 and TRBJ1-5, with 10 bases aligning to TRBD1. Unmatched junction bases numbered 18, after V lost 1 base and J lost 0 bases. Germline lookup yields CDR1 DFQATT and CDR2 SNEGSKA (reference sequence). This CDR3 comprises 21 residues. The CDR3 spells CSARVKIRDRGQKNSNQPQHF. CDR3 DNA: TGCAGTGCTAGAGTAAAAATCCGGGACAGGGGTCAAAAAAATAGCAATCAGCCCCAGCATTTT.

This chain links TRBV11-1 with TRBJ2-7; D is perhaps TRBD1 or TRBD2 (5 bases each). The CDR3 length is 14 residues. Deletions cut 5 bases from V and 3 bases from J, with 14 bases between. Germline CDR1 reads SGHAT; CDR2 reads FQDESV (reference sequence). CDR3 bases: TGTGCCAGCAGCGTCTCGGGACCATACTACGAGCAGTACTTC. Its translation is CASSVSGPYYEQYF.

Comments on this clonotype: It may be a read error: a sequence one base away is much more abundant. V is TRBV28 and J is TRBJ1-1; 7 nucleotides line up with TRBD1. The length of the CDR3 is 15 residues. Trimming cost V 6 bases and J 0 bases; bases outside gene matches: 7. From germline, CDR1 is MDHEN and CDR2 SYDVKM. CDR3: CASRVRGLLNTEAFF. CDR3 sequence (DNA): TGTGCCAGCAGGGTAAGGGGGCTATTGAACACTGAAGCTTTCTTT.

This clonotype has a handful of counts. The chain is built from TRBV6-1 and TRBJ1-4; no clear D gene. V was shortened by 0 bases and J by 5 bases, with 10 bases between the two germline ends. The CDR3 totals 15 residues. Germline CDR1 is MNHNS and CDR2 is SASEGT. CDR3 region: CASSEATAVNEKLFF. CDR3 in DNA: TGTGCCAGCAGTGAAGCGACCGCCGTGAATGAAAAACTGTTTTTT.

A word on this clonotype: This may be a read error: a much more frequent sequence differs by one nucleotide. The chain uses TRBV6-2 or TRBV6-3 and TRBJ1-1; D unresolved. The CDR3 loop spans 16 amino acids. Per the germline V gene, CDR1 is MNHEY and CDR2 is SVGEGT. The V end was cut by 2 bases, the J end by 2 bases, with 15 bases between. The CDR3 bases are TGTGCCAGCAGTTACCCTGGGTGGTGGGAAAACACTGAAGCTTTCTTT. It translates to CASSYPGWWENTEAFF.

The chain has TRBV29-1 and TRBJ1-5; 8 bases are shared with TRBD1. Trimming at V came to 2 bases and at J to 0 bases, leaving 9 bases not matched to a gene. The CDR3 sequence is 17 residues long. Germline values: CDR1 SQVTM, CDR2 ANQGSEA. The CDR3 sequence is CSVEQPRGLDSNQPQHF. CDR3 coding DNA: TGCAGCGTTGAACAACCCAGGGGGCTAGATAGCAATCAGCCCCAGCATTTT.

The chain couples TRBV5-1 to TRBJ1-5, with a weak D call TRBD1 (5 bases). This CDR3 region has 15 residues. Germline V CDR1 and CDR2: SGHRS, YFSETQ. Deletions cut 4 bases from V and 1 base from J, with 12 bases between. CDR3 region: CASSEAGWSNQPQHF. CDR3 sequence (DNA): TGCGCCAGCAGCGAGGCAGGGTGGAGCAATCAGCCCCAGCATTTT.

The chain has TRBV18 and TRBJ2-7, with 8 bases that match TRBD2. CDR1 and CDR2 from the germline V gene are KGHSH and LQKENI. V was clipped by 3 bases and J by 4 bases; unmatched bases: 8. The CDR3 is 15 residues long. The chain's CDR3 is CASSPSGTSIYEQYF. CDR3 nucleotide sequence: TGTGCCAGCTCACCTTCAGGGACTAGTATTTACGAGCAGTACTTC.

This clonotype was seen repeatedly, ten times or more. The rearrangement joins TRBV2 to TRBJ2-7; TRBD1 aligns across 10 bases. The CDR3 is 14 amino acids. Per germline, CDR1 SNHLY and CDR2 FYNNEI. After removal of 6 bases from V and 4 bases from J, the junction contained 6 bases not matched to a gene. The CDR3 is CASRTGGAFYEQYF. The CDR3 bases are TGTGCCAGCAGGACAGGGGGCGCGTTTTACGAGCAGTACTTC.